Sequencing of this T cell receptor beta chain was carried out in a study of response to subunit inactivated influenza vaccine (dated by TCRdb to 2017 to 2018). For the wider study: The study used deep quantitative T cell receptor repertoire profiling to track responses to a trivalent subunit inactivated influenza vaccine. Study-wide findings and limitations: The authors suggested that each seasonal influenza vaccination may recruit only a limited number of new T cells.

As regards this clonotype: Which antigen it targets is not known. Qualities for individual bases were not recorded, and no much larger clone is one base off.

For this chain, trimming is 3 bases at the V end and 2 bases at the J end, and the number of junction bases without a gene match is 1. Its CDR3 holds 15 amino acids, cysteine through phenylalanine. The read is trimmed to its CDR3 DNA, 45 bases read in frame from base 1. The library came from RT-PCR. The reads were generated on an Illumina HiSeq 2500. In-frame beta chains were kept once TCRdb had trimmed the public reads at Q25 with fastp and called clones with MiXCR. Rows matching on CDR3 protein sequence are summarized as one entry with the most common DNA and genes. The sample table holds around 300,000 distinct CDR3 sequences, of which 22% were seen once. Of the sample, 9% to 12% is held by the ten largest clones.

This chain joins TRBV7-1 to TRBJ2-4; TRBD1 matches 10 bases in the middle. TRBV7-1 is assigned to the ORF class and has an uncertain function. Sample: PBMCs from blood, taken less than 22 months after vaccination. This clonotype was obtained from a man aged 50 to 69 who received an inactivated influenza vaccine. Donor details come from another sample of the same person, matched by shared clones. This receptor has the CDR3 CASSSTGGTKNIQYF. The sequenced DNA is TGTGCCAGCAGCTCGACAGGGGGCACCAAAAACATTCAGTACTTC.